Below are 5 T cell receptor beta chains sequenced from a single sample in a study of blood T cell repertoires in COVID-19. Data came from immunoSEQ multiplex PCR; TCRdb stores just in-frame clones and leaves some out. This sample has 200,000 to 300,000 clones; roughly 87% occur once, and the top ten carry roughly 3.1%. The sample comprised peripheral blood. The source of these receptors is a man younger than 35 with active or convalescent COVID-19.

The V gene is TRBV2, the J gene TRBJ1-5; 8 nucleotides align to TRBD1. J was trimmed by 4 bases and V by 6 bases; bases with no gene match: 5. Germline assignment: CDR1 SNHLY and CDR2 FYNNEI. The CDR3 contains 14 residues. CDR3 residues: CASRTGGTNQPQHF. CDR3 DNA: TGTGCCAGCAGAACAGGGGGTACAAATCAGCCCCAGCATTTT.

Only a few counts were recorded for this clone. V usage is TRBV7-2 and J usage is TRBJ1-1, with a possible D match to TRBD1 (5 bases). Germline-derived CDR1 and CDR2 are SGHTA and FQGNSA. The CDR3 runs 13 residues. The ends were cut back, 8 bases at V and 0 bases at J, with 10 bases in the middle. In nucleotides, the CDR3 is TGTGCCAGCGATAGGGGCCTGAACACTGAAGCTTTCTTT. Its protein is CASDRGLNTEAFF.

This clone was seen a handful of times. At one end, the junction sequence differs from germline, possibly due to a read error. The chain employs TRBV19 and TRBJ2-3; TRBD2 aligns across 9 bases. Germline CDR1 reads LNHDA; CDR2 reads SQIVND (reference sequence). This CDR3 region has 15 residues. For the CDR3, the DNA is TGTGCCAGTAGAATAGCGGGGGAACTAGCAGATACGCAGTATTTT. Encoded protein: CASRIAGELADTQYF.

This clone showed up just once. This sequence joins TRBV7-3 and TRBJ1-1; TRBD1 matches at 8 bases. CDR3 length: 13 amino acids. Germline V CDR1 and CDR2: SGHTA, FQGTGA. The ends lost 4 bases at V and 4 bases at J; junction bases unmatched: 2. DNA for the CDR3: TGTGCCAGCAGCTATACAGGGGGCACTGAAGCTTTCTTT. Its protein is CASSYTGGTEAFF.

The J gene is TRBJ1-2, the V gene TRBV14, with D tentatively TRBD1 (5 bases). Per germline, CDR1 SGHDN and CDR2 FVKESK. The CDR3 sequence is 15 residues long. With 1 base removed from V and 6 bases from J, the gap between germline ends came to 15 bases. CDR3 nucleotides: TGTGCCAGCAGCCAAGTAGGTGCTTGGGGCGATGGCTACACCTTC. Encoded protein: CASSQVGAWGDGYTF.